The present T cell receptor beta chain was sequenced within a study of Ad26.COV2.S vaccination and SARS-CoV-2 variants. Treatment in this sample: around 19 received Ad26.COV2.S at low or high dose, single or two shots; 5 received placebo; per-sample allocation not given. Repertoires come from day 63 after the first vaccine or placebo injection. In the vaccine, an Ad26 vector expressed the SARS-CoV-2 spike of the Wuhan strain. Method: immunoSEQ multiplex PCR; TCRdb's copy keeps in-frame clones and lacks some. The sample records under 500,000 clones, 92% being singletons. In the case of this clone: Its specificity is not known.

Germline lookup yields CDR1 SGDLS and CDR2 YYNGEE. The CDR3 sequence is 13 residues long. Between the trimmed V and J ends, which lost 3 bases and 5 bases, there was a span of 12 bases. Study-wide points: Total T cell responses were possibly underestimated by TCR breadth and depth analyses.

The material sequenced was peripheral blood, taken in a trial of Ad26.COV2.S vaccine versus placebo. The chain has TRBV9 and TRBJ2-7, with no clear D. This TCR came from a person aged 18-65 years who received the Ad26.COV2.S COVID-19 vaccine or a placebo. The CDR3 sequence: CASSESEVNEQYF. Here the CDR3 DNA reads TGTGCCAGCAGCGAGAGCGAGGTGAACGAGCAGTACTTC.